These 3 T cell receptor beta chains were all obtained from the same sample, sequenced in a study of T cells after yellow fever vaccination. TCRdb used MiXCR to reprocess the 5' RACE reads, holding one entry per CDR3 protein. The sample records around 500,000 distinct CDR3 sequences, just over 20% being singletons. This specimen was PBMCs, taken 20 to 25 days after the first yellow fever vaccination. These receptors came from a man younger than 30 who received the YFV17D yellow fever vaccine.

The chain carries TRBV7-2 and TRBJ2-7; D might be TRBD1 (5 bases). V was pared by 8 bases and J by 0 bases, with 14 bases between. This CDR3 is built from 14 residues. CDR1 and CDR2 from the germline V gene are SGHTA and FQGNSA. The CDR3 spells CASRTGYSSYEQYF. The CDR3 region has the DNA TGTGCCAGCCGAACAGGTTATAGCTCCTACGAGCAGTACTTC.

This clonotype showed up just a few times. CDR3 bases: TGTGCCAGCAGCCCCGGGACAGGGCTCACTGAAGCTTTCTTT. This codes for CASSPGTGLTEAFF. The chain has TRBV7-9 and TRBJ1-1, with 9 bases fitting TRBD1. Trimming removed 5 bases from V and 4 bases from J; junction bases left unmatched: 5. The CDR3 runs to 14 residues. Germline V lookup: CDR1 SEHNR, CDR2 FQNEAQ (reference sequence).

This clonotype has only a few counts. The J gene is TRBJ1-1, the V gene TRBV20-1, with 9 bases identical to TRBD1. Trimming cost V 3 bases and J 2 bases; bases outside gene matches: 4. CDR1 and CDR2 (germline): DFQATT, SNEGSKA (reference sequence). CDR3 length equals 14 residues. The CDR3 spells CSASRQGVNTEAFF. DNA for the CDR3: TGCAGTGCTAGCCGACAGGGGGTAAACACTGAAGCTTTCTTT.